This section outlines one TCR beta chain sequence together with its context. Antigen unknown. Isolated RNA was reverse transcribed in full, so expressed TCRB transcripts were sequenced. Clones were read by immunoSEQ multiplex PCR, and TCRdb kept only the in-frame ones, dropping some. This repertoire shows over 600,000 clones, around 12% found once; its top ten account for about 0.11%. CDR1 is SNHLY and CDR2 is FYNNEI in the germline V gene. V lost 4 bases to trimming and J lost 5 bases, with 14 bases between them. The CDR3 consists of 14 residues. Each donor gave one heparinised blood draw averaging approximately 100 mL. The data stem from a study of beta chain features in type 1 diabetes. General study points: Cells that show high TCR expression could be over-represented by cDNA sequencing. All four CD4+ subsets from Type 1 diabetes patients carried moderately but significantly shorter TCRB CDR3s.

The chain couples TRBV2 to TRBJ1-1; TRBD1 might be the D (5 bases). This clonotype was obtained from a man under 40 with type 1 diabetes. The sample comprised naive CD4+ T cells from blood. This CDR3 reads CASSGGIRGTEAFF. Written as DNA, the CDR3 is TGTGCCAGCAGTGGGGGGATTCGTGGGACTGAAGCTTTCTTT.